This TCR beta chain stems from a study of T cell responses to AZD1222 COVID-19 vaccine. Background on the study: The analysis combined second doses at about 4 or about 12 weeks.

Profiled with immunoSEQ multiplex PCR; TCRdb holds only in-frame clones, not every one. The sample lists 140,000 to 150,000 clones; 85% to 95% were seen once. As regards this clone: Its cognate antigen is unknown.

V was trimmed by 6 bases and J by 5 bases, leaving 19 bases between them. The CDR3 is 15 amino acids. From germline, CDR1 is LNHDA and CDR2 SQIVND (reference sequence). Overall study findings and caveats: At baseline, just six or seven AZD1222 recipients tested seropositive.

The receptor comes from an adult in good health. The source was peripheral blood, collected on day 0 of AZD1222 vaccination. The chain is built from TRBV19 and TRBJ2-5, with D perhaps TRBD1 (6 bases). This chain's CDR3 is CASSIGQPVGETQYF. DNA of the CDR3: TGTGCCAGTAGCATCGGACAGCCGGTGGGGGAGACCCAGTACTTC. Looking up the rest from reference TRBV19 and TRBJ2-5 gives the full variable domain: DGGITQSPKYLFRKEGQNVTLSCEQNLNHDAMYWYRQDPGQGLRLIYYSQIVNDFQKGDIAEGYSVSREKKESFPLTVTSAQKNPTAFYLCASSIGQPVGETQYFGPGTRLLVL.